The 30 T cell receptor beta chains listed next were all sequenced from one sample in a study of cytomegalovirus exposure and HLA in healthy donors (dated by TCRdb to 2015 to 2018). The library was built by means of the immunoSEQ multiplex PCR assay. A mixture of 60 forward primers for TCR Vbeta segments and 13 reverse primers for TCR Jbeta segments was used in the multiplex PCR. TCRdb holds this immuneACCESS table with in-frame rearrangements only. Some clones are missing; in checked studies, unresolved V genes explain under half, and the rest has no known cause. Counted in this sample were 210,000 or so clones; around 80% of them appeared once. Approximately 0.49% of the sample comes from the top ten. The sample taken for sequencing was PBMCs. The receptors stem from a boy between 10 and 17 years old in good health and CMV-seronegative.

The chain uses TRBV10-3 and TRBJ2-3, with unresolved D. The CDR3 totals 15 residues. Germline CDR1 and CDR2: ENHRY and SYGVKD. V shed 2 bases and J shed 4 bases, with 13 bases lying between them. CDR3 in DNA: TGTGCCATCAGTGAGCCTAACTCCTCCCCAGATACGCAGTATTTT. Its protein is CAISEPNSSPDTQYF.

V and J are TRBV19 and TRBJ1-6; D perhaps matches TRBD1 (6 bases). Deletions cut 6 bases from V and 7 bases from J, with 13 bases between. CDR1 and CDR2 (germline): LNHDA, SQIVND (reference sequence). The CDR3 has 14 residues. CDR3 sequence: CASRTGLGNSPLHF. CDR3 bases: TGTGCCAGTAGAACAGGGCTAGGGAATTCACCCCTCCACTTT.

The V gene is TRBV4-1, the J gene TRBJ2-5; TRBD2 aligns across 9 bases. The CDR3 totals 16 residues. Germline CDR1 is MGHRA and CDR2 is YSYEKL. The V gene end was trimmed by 3 bases and the J gene end by 0 bases; junction bases not matched to a gene: 5. The CDR3 DNA reads as TGCGCCAGCAGCCAGGTAGCGGGGGAGTACCAAGAGACCCAGTACTTC. Translated: CASSQVAGEYQETQYF.

The chain carries TRBV30 and TRBJ1-2; D perhaps matches TRBD1 (5 bases). This CDR3 is built from 15 residues. From germline, CDR1 is GTSNPN and CDR2 SVGIG (reference sequence). Trimming cost V 8 bases and J 4 bases, with 23 bases left between them. CDR3 sequence: CALEFWTTRGYGYTF. The CDR3 region has the DNA TGTGCCCTCGAATTCTGGACAACGAGAGGCTATGGCTACACCTTC.

This clone is a singleton in its sample. This chain links TRBV6-4 with TRBJ1-3; 7 nucleotides match TRBD1. CDR1 is MRHNA, CDR2 SNTAGT, per germline. V gave up 8 bases and J gave up 2 bases; unmatched junction bases: 9. The CDR3 is made up of 15 amino acids. The chain's CDR3 is CASPYQQGTGNTIYF. For the CDR3, the DNA is TGTGCCAGCCCATACCAACAGGGGACTGGAAACACCATATATTTT.

The chain is built from TRBV5-1 and TRBJ1-3, with D tentatively TRBD1 (5 bases). CDR1 is SGHRS and CDR2 is YFSETQ in the germline V gene. Trimming took 0 bases from V and 0 from J, leaving 10 bases between them. There are 16 residues in the CDR3. The CDR3 DNA sequence: TGCGCCAGCAGCTTGGTCGGGGGTTACTCTGGAAACACCATATATTTT. It codes for CASSLVGGYSGNTIYF.

The chain uses TRBV27 and TRBJ1-1; 10 bases are a match to TRBD1. J was trimmed by 3 bases and V by 0 bases; bases with no gene match: 7. CDR3 size: 17 residues. From germline, CDR1 is MNHEY and CDR2 SMNVEV (reference sequence). CDR3 in amino acids: CASSLSPWTGGYTEAFF. CDR3 nucleotide sequence: TGTGCCAGCAGTTTATCGCCCTGGACAGGGGGATACACTGAAGCTTTCTTT.

The chain links TRBV29-1 to TRBJ1-1, with 9 positions matching TRBD1. Germline lookup yields CDR1 SQVTM and CDR2 ANQGSEA. J lost 7 bases, V lost 7 bases, and 10 bases had no gene match. The CDR3 is 13 residues long. The CDR3 coding sequence is TGCAGCGGACACTCCGGGACAGGGTGTGAAGCTTTCTTT. Protein sequence: CSGHSGTGCEAFF.

The rearrangement links TRBV18 to TRBJ2-7; D may be TRBD1 (6 bases). Deletions cut 6 bases from V and 3 bases from J, with 30 bases between. The CDR3 is 19 residues long. In germline, CDR1 is KGHSH, CDR2 LQKENI. The CDR3 DNA is TGTGCCAGCTCCGCCCGTCTCTATATCCCGGGACATCGGCTCTACGAGCAGTACTTC. Translated, it gives CASSARLYIPGHRLYEQYF.

The chain uses TRBV7-2 and TRBJ1-2, with D perhaps matching TRBD1 (6 bases). The CDR3 sequence is 13 residues long. CDR1 is SGHTA, CDR2 FQGNSA, per germline. The V gene lost 5 bases and the J gene lost 4 bases, with 11 bases spanning the gap. The DNA of the CDR3 is TGTGCCAGCAGCCTTTACAGGGCCTATGGCTACACCTTC. Translation gives CASSLYRAYGYTF.

The V and J genes are TRBV6-5 and TRBJ2-1; 9 bases are shared with TRBD2. CDR3 size: 15 residues. Germline V gene data show CDR1 as MNHEY and CDR2 as SVGAGI. The V and J ends lost 2 bases and 9 bases, in that order; junction bases with no gene match: 8. The CDR3 region has the DNA TGTGCCAGCAGTTACACGGTAGCGGGAGAAGGTGAGCAGTTCTTC. Its protein product is CASSYTVAGEGEQFF.

This clone has just a few counts. The genes are TRBV5-4 and TRBJ1-1; 8 bases align to TRBD1. This CDR3 spans 12 amino acids. The ends lost 6 bases at V and 6 bases at J; junction bases unmatched: 4. Germline loops: CDR1 SGHNT, CDR2 YYREEE (reference sequence). CDR3 protein: CASTRTGSEAFF. CDR3 bases: TGTGCCAGCACCCGGACAGGGTCTGAAGCTTTCTTT.

The V and J genes are TRBV11-2 and TRBJ2-1; TRBD2 matches at 8 bases. In germline, CDR1 is SGHAT, CDR2 FQNNGV. V gave up 4 bases and J gave up 12 bases; unmatched junction bases: 14. This CDR3 has 15 amino acids. The DNA for the CDR3 is TGTGCCAGCAGCTCCGTAGCGGGGTTACCGTCGGGGCAGTTCTTC. Translated, it gives CASSSVAGLPSGQFF.

The genes are TRBV20-1 and TRBJ2-1; D ambiguous. V was clipped by 3 bases and J by 6 bases, with 6 bases between them. The CDR3 length is 11 residues. Per the germline V gene, CDR1 is DFQATT and CDR2 is SNEGSKA (reference sequence). In DNA form, the CDR3 reads TGCAGTGCTAGCCCCTTCAATGAGCAGTTCTTC. Translation gives CSASPFNEQFF.

The chain links TRBV25-1 to TRBJ1-4, with a weak D call TRBD1 (5 bases). CDR3 length: 13 amino acids. Between the trimmed V and J ends, which lost 9 bases and 0 bases, there was a span of 8 bases. Germline-derived CDR1 and CDR2 are MGHDK and SYGVNS. The CDR3 spells CARPTATNEKLFF. CDR3 bases: TGTGCCAGACCGACAGCAACTAATGAAAAACTGTTTTTT.

The V gene is TRBV6-5, the J gene TRBJ1-2; 8 positions agree with TRBD1. J was trimmed by 4 bases and V by 7 bases; bases with no gene match: 5. The CDR3 sequence is 13 residues long. In germline, CDR1 is MNHEY, CDR2 SVGAGI. CDR3 loop: CASNPGGGYGYTF. In nucleotides, the CDR3 is TGTGCCAGCAATCCAGGGGGCGGCTATGGCTACACCTTC.

The J gene is TRBJ1-1, the V gene TRBV23-1, with 11 positions matching TRBD1. TRBV23-1 has ORF status, its function being uncertain. With 2 bases clipped from V and 11 bases from J, the junction kept 16 bases outside the gene matches. The CDR3 runs to 17 residues. CDR3 nucleotide sequence: TGCGCCAGCAGTCAAAAGCCCTCCGGGACAGGGGGGGCGGTGGCTTTCTTT. Translated: CASSQKPSGTGGAVAFF.

The table lists this clone with a count of one. Other DNA sequences within the sample encode an identical CDR3. The chain uses TRBV29-1 and TRBJ1-4; D ambiguous. The germline V gene encodes CDR1 SQVTM and CDR2 ANQGSEA. This CDR3 spans 12 amino acids. V shed 6 bases and J shed 0 bases, with 5 bases lying between them. CDR3 sequence: CSVGATNEKLFF. The CDR3 DNA follows: TGCAGCGTCGGAGCAACTAATGAAAAACTGTTTTTT.

V is TRBV11-2 and J is TRBJ2-3, with TRBD1 identical over 10 bases. The length of the CDR3 is 16 residues. With V trimmed by 4 bases and J by 3 bases, 7 bases remained unmatched. In germline, CDR1 is SGHAT, CDR2 FQNNGV. The CDR3 sequence: CASSSRQGAQTDTQYF. The CDR3 nucleotides read TGTGCCAGCAGCTCACGACAGGGGGCGCAGACAGATACGCAGTATTTT.

The CDR3 here is CASRRGAGASTDTQYF. As DNA, the CDR3 is TGTGCCAGCCGCCGGGGCGCGGGGGCTAGCACAGATACGCAGTATTTT. The V and J genes are TRBV11-3 and TRBJ2-3; D might be TRBD2 (7 bases). This CDR3 contains 16 residues. Germline V gene lookup returns CDR1 SGHNT and CDR2 YENEEA. The V end was cut by 8 bases, the J end by 0 bases, with 18 bases between.

The gene calls are TRBV6-1 and TRBJ2-4, with 7 bases lining up with TRBD2. The CDR3 runs to 12 residues. After removal of 8 bases from V and 9 bases from J, the junction contained 7 bases not matched to a gene. Germline assignment: CDR1 MNHNS and CDR2 SASEGT. CDR3 DNA sequence: TGTGCCAGCCGGGACCCGGGGGGCATTCAGTACTTC. Protein sequence: CASRDPGGIQYF.

The V call is TRBV9, the J call TRBJ2-4; TRBD2 matches 13 bases. The CDR3 contains 17 residues. The germline gives CDR1 SGDLS, CDR2 YYNGEE. V shed 2 bases and J 3 bases; nucleotides not matched to a gene: 5. The CDR3 bases are TGTGCCAGCAGCGTCGGCGGACTAGCGGGAGACAAAAACATTCAGTACTTC. As protein: CASSVGGLAGDKNIQYF. The whole variable domain, filled in from reference TRBV9 and TRBJ2-4, reads DSGVTQTPKHLITATGQRVTLRCSPRSGDLSVYWYQQSLDQGLQFLIQYYNGEERAKGNILERFSAQQFPDLHSELNLSSLELGDSALYFCASSVGGLAGDKNIQYFGAGTRLSVL.

V usage is TRBV4-2 and J usage is TRBJ2-1; 11 bases line up with TRBD2. The V gene's germline CDR1 is LGHNA and CDR2 YNFKEQ. The CDR3 runs 15 residues. Trimming at V came to 6 bases and at J to 5 bases, leaving 6 bases not matched to a gene. The CDR3, as DNA: TGTGCCAGCAGAATGGGGACTAGCGGAAACAATGAGCAGTTCTTC. It encodes CASRMGTSGNNEQFF.

The J gene is TRBJ2-1, the V gene TRBV19, with 8 nucleotides matching TRBD1. Germline CDR1 LNHDA, CDR2 SQIVND (reference sequence). V lost 5 bases and J lost 0; bases outside the gene matches: 9. This CDR3 has 17 amino acids. The CDR3 loop reads CASSLPRQGSSYNEQFF. In DNA, the CDR3 is TGTGCCAGTAGTCTTCCAAGACAGGGGAGCTCCTACAATGAGCAGTTCTTC.

This chain links TRBV19 with TRBJ2-7; 7 bases are a match to TRBD2. The CDR3 has 17 residues. Germline V CDR1 and CDR2: LNHDA, SQIVND (reference sequence). Unmatched junction bases numbered 13, after V lost 0 bases and J lost 5 bases. The CDR3 DNA sequence: TGTGCCAGTAGTATAGATTCGGGGGGAGGGCCTCGGAACGAGCAGTACTTC. Protein product: CASSIDSGGGPRNEQYF.

The rearrangement joins TRBV5-1 to TRBJ2-7; D is possibly TRBD1 (6 bases). This CDR3 contains 15 residues. Germline V gives CDR1 SGHRS, CDR2 YFSETQ. The ends were cut back, 7 bases at V and 6 bases at J, with 23 bases in the middle. The CDR3 reads CASRAQGRNTFEQYF. The CDR3 nucleotides read TGCGCCAGCCGCGCCCAGGGGCGGAATACTTTCGAGCAGTACTTC.

V is TRBV18 and J is TRBJ1-2; D possibly corresponds to TRBD1 (6 bases). V lost 2 bases and J 0 bases, leaving 19 bases between the germline ends. CDR1 and CDR2 from the germline V gene are KGHSH and LQKENI. CDR3 length: 18 amino acids. The CDR3: CASSPKSSGAGANYGYTF. CDR3 DNA: TGTGCCAGCTCACCAAAGAGCTCAGGGGCCGGGGCTAACTATGGCTACACCTTC. The variable domain in full, with the rest retrieved from reference TRBV18 and TRBJ1-2, is NAGVMQNPRHLVRRRGQEARLRCSPMKGHSHVYWYRQLPEEGLKFMVYLQKENIIDESGMPKERFSAEFPKEGPSILRIQQVVRGDSAAYFCASSPKSSGAGANYGYTFGSGTRLTVV.

The rearrangement links TRBV13 to TRBJ1-1; D is perhaps TRBD1 (5 bases). CDR3 length: 14 amino acids. CDR1 is PRHDT, CDR2 FYEKMQ, per germline (reference sequence). V lost 1 base to trimming and J lost 8 bases, with 14 bases between them. The CDR3 reads CASSLDPGEGEAFF. The CDR3 bases are TGTGCCAGCAGCTTAGACCCGGGGGAGGGCGAAGCTTTCTTT.

The V call is TRBV4-2, the J call TRBJ1-5; D is ambiguous. Germline V gene sequence: CDR1 LGHNA, CDR2 YNFKEQ. Trimming left V 1 base short and J 6 bases short, with 13 bases between. The CDR3 contains 15 residues. The CDR3 reads CASSQVPSRVQPQHF. CDR3 sequence (DNA): TGTGCCAGCAGCCAAGTCCCCTCGAGGGTTCAGCCCCAGCATTTT.

The chain joins TRBV29-1 to TRBJ2-7; possibly TRBD1 for D (6 bases). CDR1 and CDR2 from the germline V gene are SQVTM and ANQGSEA. The CDR3 extends over 12 amino acids. The V and J ends lost 6 bases and 3 bases respectively, with 12 bases between them. CDR3 coding DNA: TGCAGCGTCCATACAGGGCTCTACGAGCAGTACTTC. Translation: CSVHTGLYEQYF.